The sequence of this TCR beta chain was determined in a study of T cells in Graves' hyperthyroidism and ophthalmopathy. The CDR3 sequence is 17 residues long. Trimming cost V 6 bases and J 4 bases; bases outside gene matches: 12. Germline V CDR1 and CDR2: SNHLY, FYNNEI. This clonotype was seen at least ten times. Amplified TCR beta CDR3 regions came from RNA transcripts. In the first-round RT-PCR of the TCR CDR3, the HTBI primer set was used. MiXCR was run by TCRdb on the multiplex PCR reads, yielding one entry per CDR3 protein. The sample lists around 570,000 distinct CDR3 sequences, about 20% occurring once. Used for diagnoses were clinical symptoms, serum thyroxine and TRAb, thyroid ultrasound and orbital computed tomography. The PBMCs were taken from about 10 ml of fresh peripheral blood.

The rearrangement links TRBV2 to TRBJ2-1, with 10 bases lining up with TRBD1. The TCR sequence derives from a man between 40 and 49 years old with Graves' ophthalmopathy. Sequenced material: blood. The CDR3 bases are TGTGCCAGCAGCCTATGGGGAGAGGGACAGGGGTACAATGAGCAGTTCTTC. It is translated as CASSLWGEGQGYNEQFF.